This TCR beta chain came from a study of cytomegalovirus exposure and HLA in healthy donors. Broader study findings: What was likely a sequencing artifact was a cluster of highly shared sequence variants. Most observed TCR sequences were rare, whereas some public TCRs were detected in many donors.

Primers included in the PCR were 60 Vbeta and 13 Jbeta primers. Here immunoSEQ multiplex PCR was the method, and the copy in TCRdb shows in-frame clones only, minus some. The sample gives tens of thousands of clones, around 59% of which show up once; about 2.3% is in the top ten. Regarding this clone: The target antigen is unknown.

The CDR3 is made up of 16 amino acids. Trimming took off 6 bases at V and 0 bases at J, with 12 bases between the two ends. The V gene's germline CDR1 is SGHAT and CDR2 FQNNGV. Nobody recorded the CMV serostatus of this donor. This TCR was sampled from a human donor in good health. V is TRBV11-2 and J is TRBJ1-6; the D is unclear. The sample comprised PBMCs. The CDR3 sequence is CASRFQAFSYNSPLHF. CDR3 bases: TGTGCCAGCAGGTTCCAGGCGTTCTCCTATAATTCACCCCTCCACTTT.